The next 3 T cell receptor beta chains were all read from a single sample in a study of tumor-infiltrating lymphocytes in primary liver carcinoma. RNA was extracted from whole blood without cell sorting, alongside germline DNA. Using a constant-region primer together with ProtoScript II reverse transcriptase, TCR beta cDNA was made from roughly 520 ng of total RNA. Libraries for TCR beta were built through three nested multiplex PCR rounds, which together made up a slightly modified ARM-PCR procedure. Both of the initial two PCR rounds ran for approximately 11 cycles and employed TRBV1-TRBV30 forward primers alongside a C-beta reverse primer. TCRdb reprocessed the multiplex PCR reads via MiXCR and lists one record per CDR3 protein. The table includes 320,000 or so distinct CDR3 sequences, 65% detected once. Sequenced: peripheral blood. The receptors were sampled from a man aged 35 to 55 with primary liver carcinoma and hepatitis B virus infection.

To note about this clonotype: With a much larger clone just one base away, this may be a read error. V usage is TRBV10-3 and J usage is TRBJ1-2, with no clear D. V was pared by 5 bases and J by 10 bases, with 14 bases between. From germline, CDR1 is ENHRY and CDR2 SYGVKD. CDR3 length: 12 amino acids. The CDR3 nucleotides read TGTGCCATCAGTAAGACGGCAGATGACTACACCTTC. It specifies CAISKTADDYTF.

This clonotype was seen only a few times. CDR3: CASSLDGQGGTEAFF. The CDR3 DNA is TGCGCCAGCAGCTTGGACGGACAGGGCGGGACTGAAGCTTTCTTT. The rearrangement links TRBV5-1 to TRBJ1-1; TRBD1 matches 8 bases. V shed 0 bases and J 5 bases; nucleotides not matched to a gene: 6. CDR1 SGHRS and CDR2 YFSETQ come from the germline V gene. The CDR3 loop spans 15 amino acids.

The count of this clonotype is one. The genes are TRBV4-1 and TRBJ2-5; D possibly corresponds to TRBD1 (6 bases). V shed 2 bases and J shed 5 bases, with 12 bases lying between them. This CDR3 has 14 amino acids. CDR1 is MGHRA and CDR2 is YSYEKL in the germline V gene. For the CDR3, the DNA is TGCGCCAGCAGCCAATATCAGGGGCGGGAGACCCAGTACTTC. Encoded protein: CASSQYQGRETQYF.